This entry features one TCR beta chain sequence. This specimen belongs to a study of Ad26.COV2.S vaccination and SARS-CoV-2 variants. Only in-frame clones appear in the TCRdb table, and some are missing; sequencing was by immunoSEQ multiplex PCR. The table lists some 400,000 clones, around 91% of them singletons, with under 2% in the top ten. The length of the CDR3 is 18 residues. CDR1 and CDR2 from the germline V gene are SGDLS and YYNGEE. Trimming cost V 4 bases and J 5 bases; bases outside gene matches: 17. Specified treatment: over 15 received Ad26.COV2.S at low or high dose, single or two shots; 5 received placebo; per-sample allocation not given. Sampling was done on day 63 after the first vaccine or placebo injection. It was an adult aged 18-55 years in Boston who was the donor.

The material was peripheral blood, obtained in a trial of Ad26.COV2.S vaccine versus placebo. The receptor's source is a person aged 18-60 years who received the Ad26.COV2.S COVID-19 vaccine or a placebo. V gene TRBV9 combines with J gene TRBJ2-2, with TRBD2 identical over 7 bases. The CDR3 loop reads CASSQTGLAGVRTGELFF. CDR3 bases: TGTGCCAGCAGCCAAACGGGACTGGCGGGAGTGAGAACCGGGGAGCTGTTTTTT.